This TCR beta chain was recovered during a study of T cell changes during pregnancy in multiple sclerosis. Trimming took off 3 bases at V and 0 bases at J, with 8 bases between the two ends. The CDR3 loop spans 14 amino acids. The germline V gene has CDR1 SEHNR and CDR2 FQNEAQ (reference sequence). Profiling relied on immunoSEQ multiplex PCR, and the TCRdb table lists in-frame clones only, not all of them. The sample has about 28,000 clones, 75% to 90% seen once. The source of this sequence is a female donor with multiple sclerosis, enrolled in a pregnancy study. The specimen was CD4+ T cells from peripheral blood mononuclear cells, collected in the second trimester of pregnancy. This rearrangement joins TRBV7-9 to TRBJ1-1; D gene unclear. The CDR3 DNA reads TGTGCCAGCAGCTTTCTGGAGATGAACACTGAAGCTTTCTTT. Protein sequence: CASSFLEMNTEAFF.